Presented here are 2 T cell receptor beta chains from one specimen sequenced in a study of human T cells and chemical hapten exposure. Stated time point: patch test 1, 2 weeks after DPC sensitization. Treatment: therapeutic diphenylcyclopropenone sensitization with weekly scalp DPC. TCRdb re-called the RACE reads through MiXCR, storing one row per CDR3 protein. Among about 380,000 distinct CDR3 sequences listed, 4.8% were seen once. The sample in question was whole blood, obtained in connection with sensitization to the hapten diphenylcyclopropenone (DPC). All receptors derive from a woman in her forties or fifties with alopecia areata. Some clones in this sample may be carry-over from other donors' samples.

This clonotype turned up a few times. The chain links TRBV7-3 to TRBJ1-4; a possible D gene is TRBD1 (5 bases). V lost 5 bases, J lost 5 bases, and 15 bases lay in between. This CDR3 is 15 amino acids long. Germline CDR1 and CDR2: SGHTA and FQGTGA. The CDR3 DNA follows: TGTGCCAGCAGCCCGTCGACAGACCCGAATGAAAAACTGTTTTTT. The encoded protein is CASSPSTDPNEKLFF.

This clonotype was counted between two and nine times. The chain uses TRBV18 and TRBJ1-4; D is possibly TRBD1 (5 bases). The V gene lost 8 bases and the J gene lost 4 bases, with 11 bases spanning the gap. CDR3 length equals 13 residues. CDR1 KGHSH and CDR2 LQKENI come from the germline V gene. This CDR3 reads CASSRVINEKLFF. DNA for the CDR3: TGTGCCAGCAGCAGGGTGATTAATGAAAAACTGTTTTTT. Based on the CDR3 plus reference TRBV18 and TRBJ1-4, the full variable domain is NAGVMQNPRHLVRRRGQEARLRCSPMKGHSHVYWYRQLPEEGLKFMVYLQKENIIDESGMPKERFSAEFPKEGPSILRIQQVVRGDSAAYFCASSRVINEKLFFGSGTQLSVL.